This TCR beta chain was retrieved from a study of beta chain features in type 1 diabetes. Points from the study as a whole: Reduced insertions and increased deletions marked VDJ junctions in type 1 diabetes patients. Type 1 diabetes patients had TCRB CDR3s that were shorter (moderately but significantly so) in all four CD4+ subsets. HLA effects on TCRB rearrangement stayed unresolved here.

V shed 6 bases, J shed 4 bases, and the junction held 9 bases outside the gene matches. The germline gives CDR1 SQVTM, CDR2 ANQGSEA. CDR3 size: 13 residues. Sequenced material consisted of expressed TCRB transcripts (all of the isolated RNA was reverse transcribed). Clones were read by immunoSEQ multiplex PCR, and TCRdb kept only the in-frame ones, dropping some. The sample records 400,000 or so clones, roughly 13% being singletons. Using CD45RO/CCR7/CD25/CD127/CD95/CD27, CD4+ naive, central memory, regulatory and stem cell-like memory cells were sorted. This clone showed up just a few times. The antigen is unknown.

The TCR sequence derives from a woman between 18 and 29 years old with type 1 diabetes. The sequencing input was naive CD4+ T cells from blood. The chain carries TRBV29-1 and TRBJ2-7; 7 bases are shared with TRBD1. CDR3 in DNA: TGCAGCGTCACCGGGACAGATCAATACGAGCAGTACTTC. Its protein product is CSVTGTDQYEQYF.